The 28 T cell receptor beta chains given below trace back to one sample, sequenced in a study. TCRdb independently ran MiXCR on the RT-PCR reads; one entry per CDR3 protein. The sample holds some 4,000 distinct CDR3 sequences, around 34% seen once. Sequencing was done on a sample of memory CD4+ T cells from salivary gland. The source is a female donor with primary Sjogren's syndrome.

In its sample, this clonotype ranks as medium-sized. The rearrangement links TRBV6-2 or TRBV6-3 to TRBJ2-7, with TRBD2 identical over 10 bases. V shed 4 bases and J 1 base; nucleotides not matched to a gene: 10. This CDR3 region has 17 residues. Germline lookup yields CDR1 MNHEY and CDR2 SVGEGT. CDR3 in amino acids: CASSWSSGRPYSYEQYF. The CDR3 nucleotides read TGTGCCAGCAGTTGGAGTAGCGGGAGGCCGTATTCCTACGAGCAGTACTTC.

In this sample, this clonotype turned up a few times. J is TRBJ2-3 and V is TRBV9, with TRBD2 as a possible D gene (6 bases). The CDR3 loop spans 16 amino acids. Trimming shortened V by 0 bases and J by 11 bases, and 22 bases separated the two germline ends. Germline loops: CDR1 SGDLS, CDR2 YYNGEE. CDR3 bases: TGTGCCAGCAGCGTAGCTGAGGGAGGAGGGTACAATGAGCAGTATTTT. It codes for CASSVAEGGGYNEQYF.

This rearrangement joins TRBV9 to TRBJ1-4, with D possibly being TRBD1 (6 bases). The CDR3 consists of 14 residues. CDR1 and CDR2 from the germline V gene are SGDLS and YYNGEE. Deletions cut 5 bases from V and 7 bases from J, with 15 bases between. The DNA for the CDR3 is TGTGCCAGCAGTGGAACAGGGCGGGGTGAAAAACTGTTTTTT. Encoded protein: CASSGTGRGEKLFF. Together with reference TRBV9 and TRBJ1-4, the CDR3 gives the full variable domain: DSGVTQTPKHLITATGQRVTLRCSPRSGDLSVYWYQQSLDQGLQFLIQYYNGEERAKGNILERFSAQQFPDLHSELNLSSLELGDSALYFCASSGTGRGEKLFFGSGTQLSVL.

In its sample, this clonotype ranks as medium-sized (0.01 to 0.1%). Written as DNA, the CDR3 is TGTGCCAGCAGCTCCGCCGGGACAGGGCACACTGAAGCTTTCTTT. As protein: CASSSAGTGHTEAFF. The chain is built from TRBV7-2 and TRBJ1-1; 9 bases map to TRBD1. The V segment lost 4 bases and the J segment 3 bases; nucleotides outside the gene matches: 6. There are 15 residues in the CDR3. Germline CDR1 reads SGHTA; CDR2 reads FQGNSA.

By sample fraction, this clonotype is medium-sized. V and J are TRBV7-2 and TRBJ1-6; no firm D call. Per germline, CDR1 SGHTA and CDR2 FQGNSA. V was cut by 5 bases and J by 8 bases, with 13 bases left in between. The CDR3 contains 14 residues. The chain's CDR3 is CASSREPPDSPLHF. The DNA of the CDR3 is TGTGCCAGCAGCCGGGAGCCTCCGGATTCACCCCTCCACTTT.

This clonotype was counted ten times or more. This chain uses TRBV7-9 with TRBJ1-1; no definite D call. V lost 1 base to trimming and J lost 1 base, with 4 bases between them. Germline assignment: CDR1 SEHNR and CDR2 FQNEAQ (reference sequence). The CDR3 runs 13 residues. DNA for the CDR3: TGTGCCAGCAGCTTAGAGGGGAACACTGAAGCTTTCTTT. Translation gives CASSLEGNTEAFF.

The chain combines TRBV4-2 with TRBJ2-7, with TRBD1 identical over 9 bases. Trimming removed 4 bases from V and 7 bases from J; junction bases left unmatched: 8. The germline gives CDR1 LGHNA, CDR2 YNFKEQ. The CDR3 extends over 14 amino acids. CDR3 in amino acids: CASSPGQGKKEQYV. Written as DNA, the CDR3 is TGTGCCAGCAGCCCGGGACAGGGTAAAAAGGAGCAGTACGTC.

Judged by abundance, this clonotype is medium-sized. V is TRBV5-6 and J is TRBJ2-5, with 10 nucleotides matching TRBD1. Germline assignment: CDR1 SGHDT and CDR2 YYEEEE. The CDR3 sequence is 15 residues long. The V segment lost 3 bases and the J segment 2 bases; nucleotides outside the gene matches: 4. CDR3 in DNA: TGTGCCAGCAGCTCGACAGGGGGCATTCAAGAGACCCAGTACTTC. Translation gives CASSSTGGIQETQYF.

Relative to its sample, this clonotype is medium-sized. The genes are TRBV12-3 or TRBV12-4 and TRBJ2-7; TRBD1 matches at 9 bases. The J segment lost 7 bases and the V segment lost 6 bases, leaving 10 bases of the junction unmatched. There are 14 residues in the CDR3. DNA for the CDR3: TGTGCCAGCAGCCGGGACAGGGCTCAGTGGGAGCAGTACTTC. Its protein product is CASSRDRAQWEQYF.

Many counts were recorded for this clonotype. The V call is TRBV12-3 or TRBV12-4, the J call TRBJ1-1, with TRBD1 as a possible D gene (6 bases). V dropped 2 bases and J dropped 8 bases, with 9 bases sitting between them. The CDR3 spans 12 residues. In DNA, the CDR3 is TGTGCCAGCAGTTTATCGGGGGGCGAAGCTTTCTTT. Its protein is CASSLSGGEAFF.

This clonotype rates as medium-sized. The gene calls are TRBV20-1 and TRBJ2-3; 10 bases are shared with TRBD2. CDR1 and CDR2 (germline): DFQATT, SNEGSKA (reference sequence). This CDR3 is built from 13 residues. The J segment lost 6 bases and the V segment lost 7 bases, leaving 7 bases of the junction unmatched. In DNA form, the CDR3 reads TGCAGTGTATTAGCGGGAGGCGGGGATACGCAGTATTTT. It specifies CSVLAGGGDTQYF.

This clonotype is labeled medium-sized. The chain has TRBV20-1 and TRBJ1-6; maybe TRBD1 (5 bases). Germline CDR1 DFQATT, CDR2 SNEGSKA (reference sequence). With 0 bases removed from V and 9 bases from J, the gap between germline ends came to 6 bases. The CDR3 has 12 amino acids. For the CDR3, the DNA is TGCAGTGCTAGAGATCAGGGTTCACCCCTCCACTTT. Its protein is CSARDQGSPLHF.

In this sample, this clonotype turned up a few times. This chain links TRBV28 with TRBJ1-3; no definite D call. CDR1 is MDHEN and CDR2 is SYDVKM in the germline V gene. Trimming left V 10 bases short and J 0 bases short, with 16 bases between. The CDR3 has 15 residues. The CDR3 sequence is CATSRWGSSGNTIYF. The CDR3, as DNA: TGTGCCACCTCCCGATGGGGTTCCTCTGGAAACACCATATATTTT. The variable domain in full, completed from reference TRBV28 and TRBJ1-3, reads DVKVTQSSRYLVKRTGEKVFLECVQDMDHENMFWYRQDPGLGLRLIYFSYDVKMKEKGDIPEGYSVSREKKERFSLILESASTNQTSMYLCATSRWGSSGNTIYFGEGSWLTVV.

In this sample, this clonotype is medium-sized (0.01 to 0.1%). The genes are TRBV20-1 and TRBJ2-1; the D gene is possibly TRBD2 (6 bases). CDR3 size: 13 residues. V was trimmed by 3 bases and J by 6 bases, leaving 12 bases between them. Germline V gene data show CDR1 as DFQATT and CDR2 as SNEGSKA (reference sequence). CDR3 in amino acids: CSASGRKSNEQFF. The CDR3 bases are TGCAGTGCTAGCGGGAGAAAGTCCAATGAGCAGTTCTTC.

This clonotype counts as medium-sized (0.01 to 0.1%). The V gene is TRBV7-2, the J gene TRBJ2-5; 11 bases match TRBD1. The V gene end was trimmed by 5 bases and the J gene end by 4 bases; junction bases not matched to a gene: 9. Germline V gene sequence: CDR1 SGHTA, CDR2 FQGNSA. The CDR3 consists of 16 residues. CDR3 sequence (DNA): TGTGCCAGCAGCCCAACCCGGACAGGGGGCTTAGAGACCCAGTACTTC. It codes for CASSPTRTGGLETQYF.

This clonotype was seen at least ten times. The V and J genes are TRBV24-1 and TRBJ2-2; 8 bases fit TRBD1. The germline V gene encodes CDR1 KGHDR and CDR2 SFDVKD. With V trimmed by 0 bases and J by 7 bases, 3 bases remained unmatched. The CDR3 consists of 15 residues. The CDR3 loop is CATSDLDRGYGELFF. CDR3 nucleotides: TGTGCCACCAGTGATTTGGACAGGGGCTACGGGGAGCTGTTTTTT.

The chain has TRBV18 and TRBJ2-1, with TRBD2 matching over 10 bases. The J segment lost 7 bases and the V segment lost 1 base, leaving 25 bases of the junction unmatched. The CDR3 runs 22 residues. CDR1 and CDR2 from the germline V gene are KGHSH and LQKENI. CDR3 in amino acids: CASSPQGASSLAALAGQNEQFF. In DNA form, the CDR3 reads TGTGCCAGCTCACCACAGGGGGCCAGCAGTTTAGCCGCACTAGCGGGGCAAAATGAGCAGTTCTTC.

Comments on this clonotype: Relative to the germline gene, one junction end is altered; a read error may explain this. Here the CDR3 DNA reads TGCGCCAGCAGCAAGACAGGGAATGGCGGAGATACGCAGTATTTT. It specifies CASSKTGNGGDTQYF. The chain links TRBV5-6 to TRBJ2-3; TRBD1 aligns across 7 bases. The CDR3 is 15 residues long. The germline V gene encodes CDR1 SGHDT and CDR2 YYEEEE.

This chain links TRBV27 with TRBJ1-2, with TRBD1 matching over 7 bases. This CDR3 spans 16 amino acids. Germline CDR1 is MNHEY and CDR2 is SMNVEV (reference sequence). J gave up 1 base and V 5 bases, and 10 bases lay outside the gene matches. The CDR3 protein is CASSPRKDRINYGYTF. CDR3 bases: TGTGCCAGCAGTCCAAGAAAGGACAGGATTAACTATGGCTACACCTTC.

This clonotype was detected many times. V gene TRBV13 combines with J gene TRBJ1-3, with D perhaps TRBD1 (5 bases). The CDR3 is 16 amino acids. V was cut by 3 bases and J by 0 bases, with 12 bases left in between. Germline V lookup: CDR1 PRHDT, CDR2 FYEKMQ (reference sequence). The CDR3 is CASSFRGTYSGNTIYF. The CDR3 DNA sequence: TGTGCCAGCAGCTTCCGGGGGACCTACTCTGGAAACACCATATATTTT.

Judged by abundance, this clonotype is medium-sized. CDR3 residues: CASSPDRGSKAFF. In DNA, the CDR3 is TGTGCCAGCAGCCCCGACAGGGGGAGTAAAGCTTTCTTT. This chain joins TRBV7-3 and TRBJ1-1; 9 bases are a match to TRBD1. J was trimmed by 9 bases and V by 5 bases; bases with no gene match: 7. The length of the CDR3 is 13 residues. CDR1 is SGHTA, CDR2 FQGTGA, per germline.

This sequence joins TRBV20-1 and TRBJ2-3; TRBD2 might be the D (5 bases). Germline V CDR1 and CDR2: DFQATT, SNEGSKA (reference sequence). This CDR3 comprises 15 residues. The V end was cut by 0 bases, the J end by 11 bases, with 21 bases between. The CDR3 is CSARDPLRDGNEQYF. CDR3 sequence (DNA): TGCAGTGCTAGAGATCCCTTGAGGGATGGCAATGAGCAGTATTTT.

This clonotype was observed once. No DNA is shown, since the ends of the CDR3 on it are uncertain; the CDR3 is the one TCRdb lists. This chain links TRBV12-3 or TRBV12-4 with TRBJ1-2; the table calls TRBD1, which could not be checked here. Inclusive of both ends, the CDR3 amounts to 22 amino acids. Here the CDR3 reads CASSFYICSATIRDRINYGYTF.

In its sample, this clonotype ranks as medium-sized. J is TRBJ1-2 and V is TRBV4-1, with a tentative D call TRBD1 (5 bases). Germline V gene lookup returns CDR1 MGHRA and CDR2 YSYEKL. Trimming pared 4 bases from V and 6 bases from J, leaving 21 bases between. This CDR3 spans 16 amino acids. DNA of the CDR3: TGCGCCAGCAGCCTTTTTCCGGACACTCAAAGGGATGGCTACACCTTC. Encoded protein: CASSLFPDTQRDGYTF.

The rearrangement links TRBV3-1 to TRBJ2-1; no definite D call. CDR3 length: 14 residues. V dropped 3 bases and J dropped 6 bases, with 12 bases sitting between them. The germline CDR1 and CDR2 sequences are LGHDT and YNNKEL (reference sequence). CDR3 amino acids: CASSHPTIRNEQFF. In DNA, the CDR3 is TGTGCCAGCAGCCACCCGACAATTCGCAATGAGCAGTTCTTC.

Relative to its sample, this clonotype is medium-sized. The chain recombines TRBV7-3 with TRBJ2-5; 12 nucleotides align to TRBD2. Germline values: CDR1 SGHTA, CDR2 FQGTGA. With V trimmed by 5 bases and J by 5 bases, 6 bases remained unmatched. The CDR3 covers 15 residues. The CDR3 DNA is TGTGCCAGCAGCCGCCGGACTAGCGGGATTGAGACCCAGTACTTC. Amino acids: CASSRRTSGIETQYF.

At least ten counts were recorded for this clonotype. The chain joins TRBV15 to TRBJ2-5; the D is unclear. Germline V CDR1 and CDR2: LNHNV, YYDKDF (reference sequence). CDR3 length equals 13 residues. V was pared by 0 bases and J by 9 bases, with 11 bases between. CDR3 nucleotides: TGTGCCACCAGCAGAGATCCCATGTCGTCCCAGTACTTC. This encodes CATSRDPMSSQYF.

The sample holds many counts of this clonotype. CDR3 sequence (DNA): TGTGCCAGCATCCATCTCGATGGCTACACCTTC. Residues: CASIHLDGYTF. The chain recombines TRBV28 with TRBJ1-2; D remains unclear. The CDR3 covers 11 residues. CDR1 and CDR2 (germline): MDHEN, SYDVKM. Deletions cut 7 bases from V and 6 bases from J, with 9 bases between.